This T cell receptor (beta chain) appears in the sequencing data of a study of cytomegalovirus exposure and HLA in healthy donors. Germline CDR1 and CDR2: MNHEY and SVGAGI. The V and J ends lost 0 bases and 7 bases, in that order; junction bases with no gene match: 3. CDR3 length equals 15 residues. This clone has just one count. Its antigen is as yet unknown. Primers: 60 Vbeta forward and 13 Jbeta reverse. The assay was immunoSEQ multiplex PCR, and TCRdb's table has in-frame clones only and misses some. The sample has around 120,000 clones, 75% to 85% seen once. Findings and limits, study-wide: Earlier analysis found most TCR beta V segments productive about 90% or about 30% of the time.

The clonotype originates from a girl aged 2 to 10 in good health and CMV-seronegative. The source material was PBMCs. The V and J genes are TRBV6-5 and TRBJ1-6; 7 nucleotides agree with TRBD1. This CDR3 is CASSYSGTANSPLHF. CDR3 coding DNA: TGTGCCAGCAGTTACTCGGGGACAGCCAATTCACCCCTCCACTTT.